The clone carrying this TCR beta chain was observed many times. The record originates from a study of CD8+CD57+ T cells in acquired aplastic anemia. Patients picked for sequencing had shown CD8+CD57+ cell expansion detected by flow cytometry. Profiles of TCR beta VDJ and CDR3 were generated from a genomic DNA template. TCRdb re-analysed the reads in MiXCR, keeping a single row per CDR3 protein. The table shows 310,000 or so distinct CDR3 sequences, with 56% occurring only once. There are 12 residues in the CDR3. Germline V gene data show CDR1 as SEHNR and CDR2 as FQNEAQ (reference sequence). V was trimmed by 4 bases and J by 10 bases, leaving 12 bases between them.

The TCR comes from a human donor with aplastic anemia. What was sequenced was sorted CD4+, CD8+, or CD8+CD57+ T cells (not recorded which) from PBMCs. The chain recombines TRBV7-9 with TRBJ2-3; D is possibly TRBD2 (5 bases). The CDR3: CASSSPVSAQYF. The CDR3 coding sequence is TGTGCCAGCAGCTCCCCGGTTAGCGCGCAGTATTTT. Using reference TRBV7-9 and TRBJ2-3 for the parts outside the CDR3, the full variable domain is DTGVSQNPRHKITKRGQNVTFRCDPISEHNRLYWYRQTLGQGPEFLTYFQNEAQLEKSRLLSDRFSAERPKGSFSTLEIQRTEQGDSAMYLCASSSPVSAQYFGPGTRLTVL.